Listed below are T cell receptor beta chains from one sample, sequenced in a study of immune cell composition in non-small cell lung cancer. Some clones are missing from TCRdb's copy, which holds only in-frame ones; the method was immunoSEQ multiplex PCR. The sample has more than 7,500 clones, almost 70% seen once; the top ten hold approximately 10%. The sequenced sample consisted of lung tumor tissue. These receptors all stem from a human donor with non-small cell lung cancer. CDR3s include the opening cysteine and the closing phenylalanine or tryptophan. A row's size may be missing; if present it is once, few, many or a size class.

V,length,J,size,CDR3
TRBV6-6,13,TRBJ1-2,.,CASSAGEAYGYTF
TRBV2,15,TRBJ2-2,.,CASRAGTRVTGELFF
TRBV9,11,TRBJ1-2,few,CASSGNKGYTF
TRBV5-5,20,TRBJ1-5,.,CASSFTPTHTGAGRDQPQHF
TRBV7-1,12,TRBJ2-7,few,CASSFGVDEQYF
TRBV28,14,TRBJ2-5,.,CASSFMGFQETQYF
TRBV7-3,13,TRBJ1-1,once,CASSLTAKTEAFF
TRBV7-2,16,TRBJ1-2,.,CASSPTGRQGRDGYTF
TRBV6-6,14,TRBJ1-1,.,CASSLQGAITEAFF
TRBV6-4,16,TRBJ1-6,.,CATDTESGSYNSPLHF
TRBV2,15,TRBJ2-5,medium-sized,CASSEAEASQETQYF
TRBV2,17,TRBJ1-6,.,CASRWVSTGSYNSPLHF
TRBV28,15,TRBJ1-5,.,CASSKLTFLNQPQHF
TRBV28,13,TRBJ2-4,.,CASSLTGLIIQYF
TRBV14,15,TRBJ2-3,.,CASSPYGTSTDTQYF
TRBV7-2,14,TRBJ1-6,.,CASSLEGEGSPLHF
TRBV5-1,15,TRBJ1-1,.,CASSLVGGAGSEAFF
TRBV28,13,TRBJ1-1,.,CASRGQIGTEAFF
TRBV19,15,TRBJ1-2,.,CASSITGQGIYGYTF
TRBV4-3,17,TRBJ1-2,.,CASSQDWGTTGSYGYTF
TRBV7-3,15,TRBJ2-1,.,CASRPDEAVYNEQFF
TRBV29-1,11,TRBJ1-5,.,CSVGQEGPQHF
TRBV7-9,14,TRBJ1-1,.,CASSWGTGELKAFF
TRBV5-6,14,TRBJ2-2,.,CASRVTGGTGELFF
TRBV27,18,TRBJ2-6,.,CASSLYRGTYSGANVLTF
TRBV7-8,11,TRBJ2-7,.,CASSYIDEQYF
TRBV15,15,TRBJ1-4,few,CATSRPSRGDEKLFF
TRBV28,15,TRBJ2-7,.,CASAFQAGGAYEQYF
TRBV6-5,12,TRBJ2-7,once,CASTSRQHEQYF
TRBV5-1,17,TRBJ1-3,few,CASSLSGQGIAGNTIYF
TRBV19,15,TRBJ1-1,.,CASSQTGPLNTEAFF
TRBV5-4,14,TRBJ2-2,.,CASSFSATNGELFF
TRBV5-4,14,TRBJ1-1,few,CASSLGLQNTEAFF
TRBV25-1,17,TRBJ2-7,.,CASSEFGSGTGRNEQYF
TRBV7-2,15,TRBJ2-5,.,CASSLVTGGPETQYF
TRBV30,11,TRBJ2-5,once,CAWSVQETQYF
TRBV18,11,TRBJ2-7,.,CASSPAYEQYF
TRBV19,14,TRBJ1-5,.,CASSPGRQNQPQHF
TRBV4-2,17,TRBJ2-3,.,CASSQDPLAGGLNTQYF
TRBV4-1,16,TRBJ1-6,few,CASSPNEDRVGSPLHF
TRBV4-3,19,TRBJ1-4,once,CASSPGLLGGGFANEKLFF
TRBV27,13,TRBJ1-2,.,CASREEGKYGYTF
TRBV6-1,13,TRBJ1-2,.,CASSELMTVGYTF
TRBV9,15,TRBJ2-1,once,CASSAVPGPTNEQFF
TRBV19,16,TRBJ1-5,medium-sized,CASSIETGGGNQPQHF
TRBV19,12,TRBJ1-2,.,CASSIRGYGYTF
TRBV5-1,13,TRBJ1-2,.,CASSPDGNYGYTF
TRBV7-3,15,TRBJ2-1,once,CASSVRTGSYNEQFF